In its sample, the clone carrying this T cell receptor beta chain was seen many times. Its antigen remains unidentified. The CDR3 consists of 16 residues. The germline gives CDR1 LGHNA, CDR2 YNFKEQ. The J segment lost 1 base and the V segment lost 2 bases, leaving 5 bases of the junction unmatched. TCR alpha and TCR beta cDNA libraries with sample barcodes and UMIs came from 5'RACE using constant-segment primers. Using its own MiXCR run on the 5' RACE reads, TCRdb lists one record per CDR3 protein. The sample lists 300,000 to 400,000 distinct CDR3 sequences, approximately 12% seen once, with about a fifth in the top ten. The data originate from a study of T-cell memory formation after mild COVID-19. General observations from the study: For contracting clones, CD4+ ones sat mainly in CM and EM, CD8+ in EMRA. Researchers found some responding clones in pre-infection memory, a sign that cross-reactive memory joined.

The chain employs TRBV4-2 and TRBJ2-3, with TRBD2 matching 8 bases. This clonotype was obtained from a man between 18 and 35 years old who had mild COVID-19 (a few samples of this study predate the infection). Cell type and time point are not known. Sequenced input: PBMCs or a T cell subset sorted from them (not recorded which). The CDR3: CASSQPLGGGTDTQYF. DNA for the CDR3: TGTGCCAGCAGCCAACCTCTCGGGGGGGGCACAGATACGCAGTATTTT.